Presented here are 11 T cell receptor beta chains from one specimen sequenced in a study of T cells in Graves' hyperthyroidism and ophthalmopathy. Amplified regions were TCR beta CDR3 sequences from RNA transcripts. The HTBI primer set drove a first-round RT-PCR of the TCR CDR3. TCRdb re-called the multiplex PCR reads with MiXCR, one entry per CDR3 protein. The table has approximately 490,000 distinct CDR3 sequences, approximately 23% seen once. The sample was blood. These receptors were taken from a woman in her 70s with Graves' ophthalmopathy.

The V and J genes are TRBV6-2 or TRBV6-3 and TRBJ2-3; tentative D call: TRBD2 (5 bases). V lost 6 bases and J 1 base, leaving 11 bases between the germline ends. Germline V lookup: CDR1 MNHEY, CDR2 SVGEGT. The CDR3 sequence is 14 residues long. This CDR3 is CASRPSGGTDTQYF. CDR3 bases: TGTGCCAGCAGACCGAGCGGAGGCACAGATACGCAGTATTTT.

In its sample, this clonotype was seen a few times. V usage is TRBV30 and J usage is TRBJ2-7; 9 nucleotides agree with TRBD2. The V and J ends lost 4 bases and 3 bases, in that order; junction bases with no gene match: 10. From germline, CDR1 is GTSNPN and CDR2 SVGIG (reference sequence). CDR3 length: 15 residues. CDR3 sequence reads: CAWTLSGGGGYEQYF. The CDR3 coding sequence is TGTGCCTGGACCCTCTCGGGCGGGGGGGGCTACGAGCAGTACTTC.

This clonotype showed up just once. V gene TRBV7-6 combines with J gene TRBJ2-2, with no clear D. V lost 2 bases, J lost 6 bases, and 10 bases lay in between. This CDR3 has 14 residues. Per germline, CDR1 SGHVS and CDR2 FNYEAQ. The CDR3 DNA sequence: TGTGCCAGCAGCTTACGAGGTCGCTCCGGGGAGCTGTTTTTT. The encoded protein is CASSLRGRSGELFF.

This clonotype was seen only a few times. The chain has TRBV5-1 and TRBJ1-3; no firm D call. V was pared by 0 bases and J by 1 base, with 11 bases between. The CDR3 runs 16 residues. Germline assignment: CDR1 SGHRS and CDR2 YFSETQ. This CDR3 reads CASSLAAVSSGNTIYF. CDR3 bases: TGCGCCAGCAGCTTGGCCGCAGTGTCGTCTGGAAACACCATATATTTT. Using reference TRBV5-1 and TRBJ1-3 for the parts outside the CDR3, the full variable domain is KAGVTQTPRYLIKTRGQQVTLSCSPISGHRSVSWYQQTPGQGLQFLFEYFSETQRNKGNFPGRFSGRQFSNSRSEMNVSTLELGDSALYLCASSLAAVSSGNTIYFGEGSWLTVV.

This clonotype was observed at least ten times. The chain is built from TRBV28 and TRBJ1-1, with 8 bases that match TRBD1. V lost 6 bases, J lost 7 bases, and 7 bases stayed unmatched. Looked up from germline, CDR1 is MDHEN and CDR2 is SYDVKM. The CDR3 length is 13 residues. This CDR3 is CASRRQGANEAFF. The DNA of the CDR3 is TGTGCCAGCAGACGCCAGGGGGCTAATGAAGCTTTCTTT.

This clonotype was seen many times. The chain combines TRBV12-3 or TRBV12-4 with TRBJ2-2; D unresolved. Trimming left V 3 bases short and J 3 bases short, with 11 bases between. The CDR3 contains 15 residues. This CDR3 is CASSFEGGYTGELFF. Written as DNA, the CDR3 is TGTGCCAGCAGTTTTGAAGGCGGTTACACCGGGGAGCTGTTTTTT.

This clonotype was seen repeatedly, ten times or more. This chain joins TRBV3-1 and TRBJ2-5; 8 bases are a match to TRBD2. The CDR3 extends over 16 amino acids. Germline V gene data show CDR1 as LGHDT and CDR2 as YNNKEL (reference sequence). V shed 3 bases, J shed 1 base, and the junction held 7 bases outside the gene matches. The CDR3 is CASSHRGAGVQETQYF. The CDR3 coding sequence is TGTGCCAGCAGCCATCGTGGAGCGGGAGTCCAAGAGACCCAGTACTTC.

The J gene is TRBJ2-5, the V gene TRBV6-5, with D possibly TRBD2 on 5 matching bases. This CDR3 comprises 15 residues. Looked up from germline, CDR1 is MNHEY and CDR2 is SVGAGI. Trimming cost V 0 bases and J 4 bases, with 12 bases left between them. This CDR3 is CASSYSVGKGETQYF. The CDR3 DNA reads TGTGCCAGCAGTTACTCAGTCGGGAAGGGAGAGACCCAGTACTTC.

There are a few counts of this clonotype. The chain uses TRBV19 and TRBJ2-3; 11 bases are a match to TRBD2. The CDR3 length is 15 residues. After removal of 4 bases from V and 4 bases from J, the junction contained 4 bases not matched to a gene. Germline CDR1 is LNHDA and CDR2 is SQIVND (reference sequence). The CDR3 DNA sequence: TGTGCCAGTAGTAACCGACTAGCGGGATCAGATACGCAGTATTTT. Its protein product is CASSNRLAGSDTQYF.

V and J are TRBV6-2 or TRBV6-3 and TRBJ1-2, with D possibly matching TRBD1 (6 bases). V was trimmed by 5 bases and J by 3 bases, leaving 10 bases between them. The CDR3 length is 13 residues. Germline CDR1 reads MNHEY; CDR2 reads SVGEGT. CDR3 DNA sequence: TGTGCCAGCAGTCTTTACAGGGACTATGGCTACACCTTC. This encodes CASSLYRDYGYTF.

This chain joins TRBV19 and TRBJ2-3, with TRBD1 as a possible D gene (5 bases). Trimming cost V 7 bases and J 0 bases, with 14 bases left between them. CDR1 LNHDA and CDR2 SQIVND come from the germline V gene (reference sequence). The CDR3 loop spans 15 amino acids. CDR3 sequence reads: CASKRTFSSTDTQYF. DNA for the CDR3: TGTGCCAGTAAGAGGACATTTTCTAGCACAGATACGCAGTATTTT.